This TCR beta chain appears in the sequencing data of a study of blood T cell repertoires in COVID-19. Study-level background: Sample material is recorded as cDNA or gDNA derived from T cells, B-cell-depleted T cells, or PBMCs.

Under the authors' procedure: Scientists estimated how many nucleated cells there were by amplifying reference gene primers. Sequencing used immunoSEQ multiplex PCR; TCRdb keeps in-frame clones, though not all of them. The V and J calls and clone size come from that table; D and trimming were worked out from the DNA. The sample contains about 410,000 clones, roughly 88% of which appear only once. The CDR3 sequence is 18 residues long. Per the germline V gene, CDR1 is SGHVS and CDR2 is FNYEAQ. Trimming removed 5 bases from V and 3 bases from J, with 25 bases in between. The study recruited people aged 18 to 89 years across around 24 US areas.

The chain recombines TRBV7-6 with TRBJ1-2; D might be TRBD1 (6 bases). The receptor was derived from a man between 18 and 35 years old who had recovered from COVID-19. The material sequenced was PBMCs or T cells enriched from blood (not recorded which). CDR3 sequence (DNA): TGTGCCAGCAGCCGAAGGGGGGGGCGGAGTGGTATGGACTATGGCTACACCTTC. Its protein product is CASSRRGGRSGMDYGYTF.